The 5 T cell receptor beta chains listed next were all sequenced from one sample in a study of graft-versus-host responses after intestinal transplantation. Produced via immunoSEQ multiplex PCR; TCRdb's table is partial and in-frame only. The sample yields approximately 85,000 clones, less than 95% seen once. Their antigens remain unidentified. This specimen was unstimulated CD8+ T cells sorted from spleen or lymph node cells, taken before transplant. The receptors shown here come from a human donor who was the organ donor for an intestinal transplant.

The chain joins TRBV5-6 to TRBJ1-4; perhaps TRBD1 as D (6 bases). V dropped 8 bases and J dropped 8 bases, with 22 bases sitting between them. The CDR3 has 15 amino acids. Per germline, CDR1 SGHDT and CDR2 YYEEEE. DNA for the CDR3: TGTGCCAGAATACTTAGGACGGCCCAGGGGGAAAAACTGTTTTTT. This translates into CARILRTAQGEKLFF.

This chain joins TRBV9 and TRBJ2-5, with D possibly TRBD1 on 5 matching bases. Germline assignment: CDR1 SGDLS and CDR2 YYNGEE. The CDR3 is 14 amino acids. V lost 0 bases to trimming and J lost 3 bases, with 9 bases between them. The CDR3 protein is CASSVGGGKETQYF. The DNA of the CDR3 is TGTGCCAGCAGCGTAGGGGGCGGAAAAGAGACCCAGTACTTC.

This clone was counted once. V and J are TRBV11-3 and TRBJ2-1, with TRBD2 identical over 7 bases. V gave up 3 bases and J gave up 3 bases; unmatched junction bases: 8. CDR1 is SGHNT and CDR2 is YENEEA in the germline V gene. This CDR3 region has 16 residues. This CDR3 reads CASSFAGVSLYNEQFF. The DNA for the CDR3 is TGTGCCAGCAGCTTCGCGGGAGTCTCTCTCTACAATGAGCAGTTCTTC.

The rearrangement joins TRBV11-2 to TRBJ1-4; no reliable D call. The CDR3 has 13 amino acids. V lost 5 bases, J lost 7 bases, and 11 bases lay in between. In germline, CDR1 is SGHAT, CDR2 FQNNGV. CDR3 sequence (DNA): TGTGCCAGCAGCCTAACAGTGGGTGAAAAACTGTTTTTT. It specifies CASSLTVGEKLFF.

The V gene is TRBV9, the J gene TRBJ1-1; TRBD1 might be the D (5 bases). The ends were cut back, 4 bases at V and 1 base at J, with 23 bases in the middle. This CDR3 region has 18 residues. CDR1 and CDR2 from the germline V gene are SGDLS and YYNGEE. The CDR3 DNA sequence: TGTGCCAGCAGCCCCAGCGGGGGGATGGTTTTAGGGAACACTGAAGCTTTCTTT. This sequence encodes CASSPSGGMVLGNTEAFF.